A single sample gave rise to the 16 T cell receptor beta chains below, sequenced in a study of blood T cells in healthy people across ages. The second PCR ran about 6 to 12 cycles with a sample-barcoded 5' primer and J-beta primers. Each CDR3 protein gets one entry after TCRdb re-called the 5' RACE reads with MiXCR. The table includes more than 650,000 distinct CDR3 sequences, 40% to 65% detected once. Sequenced sample: blood. These receptors all stem from a man older than 75 in good health.

The chain couples TRBV7-8 to TRBJ2-1; 7 nucleotides match TRBD2. Germline-derived CDR1 and CDR2 are SGHVS and FQNEAQ. The V gene end was trimmed by 5 bases and the J gene end by 0 bases; junction bases not matched to a gene: 16. The CDR3 extends over 19 amino acids. The CDR3: CASSPEGGPLHNSYNEQFF. CDR3 in DNA: TGTGCCAGCAGCCCCGAGGGAGGGCCCCTGCACAACTCCTACAATGAGCAGTTCTTC.

The chain recombines TRBV5-1 with TRBJ1-5; D possibly corresponds to TRBD1 (6 bases). The CDR3 spans 15 residues. The V end was cut by 0 bases, the J end by 7 bases, with 14 bases between. Germline V lookup: CDR1 SGHRS, CDR2 YFSETQ. The CDR3 coding sequence is TGCGCCAGCAGCTTGGCCGGACAGACGGGACAGCCCCAGCATTTT. It yields the protein CASSLAGQTGQPQHF.

The V call is TRBV6-5, the J call TRBJ2-4, with a weak D call TRBD1 (6 bases). V was clipped by 5 bases and J by 7 bases, with 15 bases between them. Germline V gives CDR1 MNHEY, CDR2 SVGAGI. The CDR3 spans 14 residues. CDR3 sequence: CASSPAFQGNIQYF. The DNA for the CDR3 is TGTGCCAGCAGTCCCGCGTTTCAGGGGAACATTCAGTACTTC.

V gene TRBV5-1 combines with J gene TRBJ2-3, with TRBD2 matching over 11 bases. CDR3 length: 16 amino acids. Losses at the gene ends were 4 bases for V and 14 bases for J; bases not matched to a gene: 18. Germline values: CDR1 SGHRS, CDR2 YFSETQ. The CDR3 DNA is TGCGCCAGCAGCCCCGGACTAGCGGGCCAGCACAGATACGCGTATTTT. It yields the protein CASSPGLAGQHRYAYF.

This chain connects TRBV28 to TRBJ2-6, with TRBD1 matching over 8 bases. The length of the CDR3 is 16 residues. The germline V gene encodes CDR1 MDHEN and CDR2 SYDVKM. The ends lost 7 bases at V and 2 bases at J; junction bases unmatched: 7. Written as DNA, the CDR3 is TGTGCCAGCACAGACAGGGGAAACGCTGGGGCCAACGTCCTGACTTTC. As protein: CASTDRGNAGANVLTF.

This clonotype occurred many times. The chain carries TRBV20-1 and TRBJ2-5, with D possibly matching TRBD2 (5 bases). Trimming shortened V by 0 bases and J by 0 bases, and 14 bases separated the two germline ends. The CDR3 has 16 amino acids. Germline values: CDR1 DFQATT, CDR2 SNEGSKA (reference sequence). DNA of the CDR3: TGCAGTGCTAGAGATCCGGCTAGCACGTACCAAGAGACCCAGTACTTC. Translation gives CSARDPASTYQETQYF.

The rearrangement links TRBV20-1 to TRBJ1-6; D is unresolved. The germline gives CDR1 DFQATT, CDR2 SNEGSKA (reference sequence). The CDR3 length is 15 residues. V lost 2 bases and J 5 bases, leaving 13 bases between the germline ends. CDR3 loop: CSARRAVRDNSPLHF. Here the CDR3 DNA reads TGCAGTGCTAGAAGGGCAGTTAGGGATAATTCACCCCTCCACTTT.

This clonotype was seen more than once but under ten times. The chain links TRBV30 to TRBJ1-5; D not certain. Per the germline V gene, CDR1 is GTSNPN and CDR2 is SVGIG (reference sequence). V lost 0 bases and J 3 bases, leaving 9 bases between the germline ends. CDR3 length: 14 residues. DNA of the CDR3: TGTGCCTGGAGTGTAGCAAGGAACAATCAGCCCCAGCATTTT. Amino acid sequence: CAWSVARNNQPQHF.

This clonotype was seen only once. The chain carries TRBV10-3 and TRBJ2-1, with D perhaps matching TRBD2 (6 bases). The DNA end lines up better with TRBJ2-7; the J call may be wrong. Germline lookup yields CDR1 ENHRY and CDR2 SYGVKD. This CDR3 contains 16 residues. The CDR3 DNA reads TGTGCCATCAGTGGGAGCGGGCCGCCCTCCTACAATGAGCAGTACTTC. Protein product: CAISGSGPPSYNEQYF.

The chain uses TRBV3-1 and TRBJ2-1; TRBD2 is a possible D gene (6 bases). Germline V gene data show CDR1 as LGHDT and CDR2 as YNNKEL (reference sequence). V was clipped by 0 bases and J by 8 bases, with 11 bases between them. CDR3 length equals 14 residues. CDR3 in amino acids: CASSQDLLAYEQFF. The CDR3 nucleotides are TGTGCCAGCAGCCAAGATCTACTAGCCTATGAGCAGTTCTTC.

This clonotype has more than one count but fewer than ten. The chain joins TRBV20-1 to TRBJ2-1; 9 bases are a match to TRBD2. Germline CDR1 reads DFQATT; CDR2 reads SNEGSKA (reference sequence). This CDR3 is built from 14 residues. After removal of 1 base from V and 6 bases from J, the junction contained 4 bases not matched to a gene. The CDR3 here is CSARVAGVPNEQFF. The CDR3 nucleotides are TGCAGTGCTAGAGTAGCGGGAGTTCCCAATGAGCAGTTCTTC.

The rearrangement joins TRBV20-1 to TRBJ1-6, with TRBD1 matching over 7 bases. Germline trimming cut 3 bases from V and 6 bases from J; bases unmatched to any gene: 2. This CDR3 has 13 amino acids. Germline V gives CDR1 DFQATT, CDR2 SNEGSKA (reference sequence). CDR3 region: CSASPGGNSPLHF. In DNA, the CDR3 is TGCAGTGCTAGCCCAGGGGGTAATTCACCCCTCCACTTT.

This chain joins TRBV20-1 and TRBJ2-1; tentative D call: TRBD1 (6 bases). V gave up 1 base and J gave up 8 bases, with 12 bases separating them. This CDR3 has 13 amino acids. The germline V gene has CDR1 DFQATT and CDR2 SNEGSKA (reference sequence). This CDR3 is CSARGYRDDEQFF. The CDR3 region has the DNA TGCAGTGCTAGAGGGTACAGGGACGATGAGCAGTTCTTC.

The chain joins TRBV4-2 to TRBJ1-1; D not resolved. The germline V gene encodes CDR1 LGHNA and CDR2 YNFKEQ. The CDR3 runs to 15 residues. V was pared by 0 bases and J by 2 bases, with 10 bases between. CDR3 in amino acids: CASSQDRDINTEAFF. As DNA, the CDR3 is TGTGCCAGCAGCCAAGATCGAGATATTAACACTGAAGCTTTCTTT.

This clonotype was picked up a small number of times. The chain recombines TRBV12-3 or TRBV12-4 with TRBJ2-1; D assignment may be TRBD1 or TRBD2 (5 bases each). This CDR3 spans 15 amino acids. Trimming removed 6 bases at V and 7 bases at J, with 19 bases between. The CDR3 is CASRPPPGSGNEQFF. CDR3 bases: TGTGCCAGCAGGCCCCCTCCGGGGTCAGGGAATGAGCAGTTCTTC.

This clonotype has just a few counts. This chain joins TRBV5-1 and TRBJ2-7; 11 bases fit TRBD2. Trimming took 4 bases from V and 2 from J; bases not matched to a gene: 5. Looked up from germline, CDR1 is SGHRS and CDR2 is YFSETQ. The CDR3 has 15 residues. In nucleotides, the CDR3 is TGCGCCAGCAGCCTCATAGCGGGAGGGCCCTACGAGCAGTACTTC. It yields the protein CASSLIAGGPYEQYF.